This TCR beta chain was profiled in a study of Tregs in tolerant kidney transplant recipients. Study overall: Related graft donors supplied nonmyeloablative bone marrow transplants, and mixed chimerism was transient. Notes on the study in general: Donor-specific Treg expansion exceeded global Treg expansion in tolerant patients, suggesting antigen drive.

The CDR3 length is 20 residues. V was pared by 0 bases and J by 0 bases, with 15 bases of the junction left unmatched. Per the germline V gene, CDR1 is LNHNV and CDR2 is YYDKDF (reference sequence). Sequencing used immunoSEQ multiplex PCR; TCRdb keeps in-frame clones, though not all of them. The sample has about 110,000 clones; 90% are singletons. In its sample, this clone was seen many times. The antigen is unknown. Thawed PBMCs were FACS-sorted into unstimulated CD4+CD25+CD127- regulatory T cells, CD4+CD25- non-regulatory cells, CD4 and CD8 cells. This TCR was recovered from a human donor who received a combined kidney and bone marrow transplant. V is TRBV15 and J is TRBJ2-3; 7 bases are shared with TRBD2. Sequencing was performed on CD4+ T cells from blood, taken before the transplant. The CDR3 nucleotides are TGTGCCACCAGCAGAGATCTGGGTGGGAGGGGCTATTCTAGCACAGATACGCAGTATTTT. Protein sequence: CATSRDLGGRGYSSTDTQYF.